The 27 T cell receptor beta chains below were found in one sample sequenced in a study of cytomegalovirus exposure and HLA in healthy donors. Use of 60 Vbeta and 13 Jbeta primers characterized the PCR. Repertoires were generated with immunoSEQ multiplex PCR, while TCRdb's copy carries only in-frame clones and drops some. The profile shows approximately 150,000 clones, roughly four fifths of them singletons. Sequencing input: PBMCs. The receptors stem from a young man in good health and CMV-seropositive.

The CDR3 coding sequence is TGTGCCAGCAGCCCAGGGGCGCGAGGAGAGACCCAGTACTTC. Its protein is CASSPGARGETQYF. J is TRBJ2-5 and V is TRBV7-9, with a tentative D call TRBD1 (6 bases). The germline CDR1 and CDR2 sequences are SEHNR and FQNEAQ (reference sequence). Trimming cost V 5 bases and J 4 bases, with 14 bases left between them. The CDR3 has 14 amino acids.

This clone was picked up one time. For the CDR3, the DNA is TGTGCCAGCAGCCAAGATCAAGGGACAGGGGGCGAGGTGCAGTACTTC. It encodes CASSQDQGTGGEVQYF. V and J are TRBV4-2 and TRBJ2-7; 12 nucleotides align to TRBD1. The CDR3 has 16 residues. From germline, CDR1 is LGHNA and CDR2 YNFKEQ. J was trimmed by 9 bases and V by 0 bases; bases with no gene match: 9.

This chain uses TRBV29-1 with TRBJ2-1; 8 bases are shared with TRBD2. Germline V gives CDR1 SQVTM, CDR2 ANQGSEA. This CDR3 is built from 15 residues. V lost 1 base and J lost 3; bases outside the gene matches: 5. The CDR3 nucleotides are TGCAGCGTTGAAGGGACTAGCTGGGGCTACAATGAGCAGTTCTTC. It translates to CSVEGTSWGYNEQFF.

The chain joins TRBV5-4 to TRBJ2-2, with 14 bases that match TRBD2. The germline CDR1 and CDR2 sequences are SGHNT and YYREEE (reference sequence). The CDR3 length is 17 residues. Trimming cost V 4 bases and J 3 bases; bases outside gene matches: 5. CDR3: CASSPGLAGDDTGELFF. CDR3 bases: TGTGCCAGCAGCCCGGGACTAGCGGGAGACGACACCGGGGAGCTGTTTTTT.

The gene calls are TRBV5-6 and TRBJ1-6; 11 bases align to TRBD1. The length of the CDR3 is 16 residues. The junction had 15 bases not matched to a gene; V was cut back by 4 bases and J by 15 bases. Germline lookup yields CDR1 SGHDT and CDR2 YYEEEE. CDR3 nucleotide sequence: TGTGCCAGCAGCCCGTCGGAGGGACAGGGGGGCGACGACCTCCACTTT. Its translation is CASSPSEGQGGDDLHF.

This clone has more than one count but fewer than ten. The rearrangement links TRBV6-6 to TRBJ2-7; no clear D gene. The CDR3 length is 13 residues. The germline V gene has CDR1 MNHNY and CDR2 SVGAGI (reference sequence). Trimming removed 5 bases from V and 4 bases from J, with 12 bases in between. CDR3 bases: TGTGCCAGCAGTCTGGTCCGCGGATACGAGCAGTACTTC. Translated: CASSLVRGYEQYF.

The chain carries TRBV5-4 and TRBJ2-7, with 8 bases identical to TRBD2. Germline CDR1 is SGHNT and CDR2 is YYREEE (reference sequence). The ends lost 3 bases at V and 5 bases at J; junction bases unmatched: 7. The CDR3 length is 14 residues. In DNA form, the CDR3 reads TGTGCCAGCAGCTACGGACTAGCCGAGGACGAGCAGTACTTC. It specifies CASSYGLAEDEQYF.

This sequence joins TRBV27 and TRBJ2-7; D is perhaps TRBD1 (5 bases). Trimming shortened V by 3 bases and J by 2 bases, and 11 bases separated the two germline ends. The germline V gene encodes CDR1 MNHEY and CDR2 SMNVEV (reference sequence). This CDR3 comprises 14 residues. Written as DNA, the CDR3 is TGTGCCAGCAGTTTTCGGTCAGGGCCCTACGAGCAGTACTTC. The encoded protein is CASSFRSGPYEQYF.

This CDR3 reads CASSLKFTTGLNQPQHF. CDR3 DNA: TGTGCCAGCAGCTTGAAATTTACGACAGGCTTAAATCAGCCCCAGCATTTT. The chain recombines TRBV5-5 with TRBJ1-5, with a weak D call TRBD1 (6 bases). CDR3 length: 17 amino acids. V lost 1 base to trimming and J lost 4 bases, with 18 bases between them. The germline CDR1 and CDR2 sequences are SGHKS and YYEKEE (reference sequence).

The V call is TRBV27, the J call TRBJ2-7; D is unclear. Trimming left V 1 base short and J 3 bases short, with 7 bases between. The CDR3 runs 13 residues. Germline loops: CDR1 MNHEY, CDR2 SMNVEV (reference sequence). The CDR3 DNA reads as TGTGCCAGCAGTTTATTACCGGGCTACGAGCAGTACTTC. Its translation is CASSLLPGYEQYF.

This clone has a single count. V usage is TRBV11-2 and J usage is TRBJ1-4; 11 bases match TRBD1. This CDR3 comprises 15 residues. The J segment lost 8 bases and the V segment lost 4 bases, leaving 6 bases of the junction unmatched. Germline V gene data show CDR1 as SGHAT and CDR2 as FQNNGV. For the CDR3, the DNA is TGTGCCAGCAGCTCCACCGGGACAGGGGGAGAAAAACTGTTTTTT. Its protein product is CASSSTGTGGEKLFF. The full variable domain, with the rest looked up from reference TRBV11-2 and TRBJ1-4, is EAGVAQSPRYKIIEKRQSVAFWCNPISGHATLYWYQQILGQGPKLLIQFQNNGVVDDSQLPKDRFSAERLKGVDSTLKIQPAKLEDSAVYLCASSSTGTGGEKLFFGSGTQLSVL.

J is TRBJ1-5 and V is TRBV19; D might be TRBD1 (6 bases). This CDR3 is built from 16 residues. From germline, CDR1 is LNHDA and CDR2 SQIVND (reference sequence). V dropped 6 bases and J dropped 1 base, with 16 bases sitting between them. The CDR3 nucleotides are TGTGCCAGTAGCGACACCCGGGACACAAGCAATCAGCCCCAGCATTTT. Residues: CASSDTRDTSNQPQHF.

V gene TRBV4-1 combines with J gene TRBJ1-4, with 12 bases that match TRBD1. With 2 bases clipped from V and 6 bases from J, the junction kept 7 bases outside the gene matches. Germline-derived CDR1 and CDR2 are MGHRA and YSYEKL. The CDR3 consists of 17 residues. DNA for the CDR3: TGCGCCAGCAGCCAATTACGGGACAGGGGGCGCTATGAAAAACTGTTTTTT. Translating gives CASSQLRDRGRYEKLFF.

This clone was seen more than once but under ten times. The J gene is TRBJ1-1, the V gene TRBV5-1; D not resolved. The CDR3 is 13 residues long. The germline gives CDR1 SGHRS, CDR2 YFSETQ. The V end was cut by 1 base, the J end by 3 bases, with 7 bases between. CDR3: CASSLSSYTEAFF. DNA for the CDR3: TGCGCCAGCAGCTTGTCGAGCTACACTGAAGCTTTCTTT.

The rearrangement links TRBV19 to TRBJ1-4; possible D gene TRBD1, 5 bases. The germline V and J ends were trimmed by 5 bases and 0 bases, with 10 bases remaining between them. This CDR3 comprises 15 residues. Germline V gene sequence: CDR1 LNHDA, CDR2 SQIVND (reference sequence). The CDR3, as DNA: TGTGCCAGTAGTGCCTCGACAGCAACTAATGAAAAACTGTTTTTT. This sequence encodes CASSASTATNEKLFF.

This clone was picked up one time. The V call is TRBV18, the J call TRBJ2-2, with D perhaps TRBD1 (5 bases). Trimming shortened V by 6 bases and J by 12 bases, and 14 bases separated the two germline ends. Germline CDR1 reads KGHSH; CDR2 reads LQKENI. This CDR3 region has 12 residues. The DNA of the CDR3 is TGTGCCAGCTCGCTAGACAGAGACCAGCTGTTTTTT. It encodes CASSLDRDQLFF. Full variable domain (missing parts from reference TRBV18 and TRBJ2-2): NAGVMQNPRHLVRRRGQEARLRCSPMKGHSHVYWYRQLPEEGLKFMVYLQKENIIDESGMPKERFSAEFPKEGPSILRIQQVVRGDSAAYFCASSLDRDQLFFGEGSRLTVL.

The rearrangement uses TRBV27 and TRBJ2-5, with TRBD1 matching over 9 bases. The J call may not be correct, given that the DNA end is closer to TRBJ2-7. This CDR3 contains 15 residues. CDR1 and CDR2 from the germline V gene are MNHEY and SMNVEV (reference sequence). In nucleotides, the CDR3 is TGTGCCAGCAGTTTATGGGGGACAGGGACCTACGAGCAGTACTTC. Amino acid sequence: CASSLWGTGTYEQYF.

V gene TRBV21-1 combines with J gene TRBJ2-5; the table's D call, TRBD1, was not checked against the DNA. TRBV21-1 is assigned pseudogene status. The CDR3 contains 14 residues. CDR3 in amino acids: CASRGAGGQETQYF. CDR3 DNA: TGTGCCAGCAGGGGGGCAGGGGGGCAAGAGACCCAGTACTTC.

The chain uses TRBV15 and TRBJ2-2; D call uncertain. Germline assignment: CDR1 LNHNV and CDR2 YYDKDF (reference sequence). Trimming pared 2 bases from V and 2 bases from J, leaving 24 bases between. The CDR3 sequence is 20 residues long. CDR3 protein: CATSRPHRSRNLLNTGELFF. The CDR3 DNA reads as TGTGCCACCAGCAGACCTCATCGAAGCAGGAACCTACTCAACACCGGGGAGCTGTTTTTT.

The genes are TRBV5-1 and TRBJ2-3; 8 bases align to TRBD2. Germline CDR1 is SGHRS and CDR2 is YFSETQ. The trim removed 2 bases at V and 0 bases at J, leaving 2 bases unmatched. The CDR3 is 15 amino acids. CDR3 sequence reads: CASSFGGRSTDTQYF. CDR3 DNA sequence: TGCGCCAGCAGCTTCGGCGGGAGGAGCACAGATACGCAGTATTTT.

This chain uses TRBV6-4 with TRBJ2-3; tentatively, D is TRBD1 (5 bases). The germline V gene has CDR1 MRHNA and CDR2 SNTAGT. V gave up 0 bases and J gave up 4 bases, with 5 bases separating them. This CDR3 is 13 amino acids long. The CDR3 coding sequence is TGTGCCAGCAGTGACTCAGGGGCAGATACGCAGTATTTT. Its protein product is CASSDSGADTQYF.

The V call is TRBV6-5, the J call TRBJ2-7; possibly TRBD1 for D (6 bases). The germline V and J ends were trimmed by 5 bases and 4 bases, with 9 bases remaining between them. The CDR3 has 12 residues. CDR1 MNHEY and CDR2 SVGAGI come from the germline V gene. CDR3 sequence reads: CASSKRGYEQYF. The CDR3 DNA reads as TGTGCCAGCAGTAAAAGGGGGTACGAGCAGTACTTC.

The chain couples TRBV30 to TRBJ2-5, with D tentatively TRBD1 (5 bases). Germline CDR1 reads GTSNPN; CDR2 reads SVGIG (reference sequence). V gave up 2 bases and J gave up 5 bases, with 15 bases separating them. The CDR3 spans 14 residues. The CDR3 reads CAWSIKGAGETQYF. In DNA form, the CDR3 reads TGTGCCTGGAGTATTAAAGGGGCAGGGGAGACCCAGTACTTC.

This clone was counted only a few times. CDR3 protein: CASSYSMLGGGEKLFF. CDR3 DNA: TGTGCCAGCAGTTACTCGATGCTAGGGGGCGGTGAAAAACTGTTTTTT. The rearrangement joins TRBV6-5 to TRBJ1-4, with 7 bases identical to TRBD1. The V and J ends lost 0 bases and 7 bases, in that order; junction bases with no gene match: 8. This CDR3 is 16 amino acids long. The germline V gene encodes CDR1 MNHEY and CDR2 SVGAGI.

This clone appeared a few times. This chain connects TRBV5-1 to TRBJ2-7, with D tentatively TRBD1 (5 bases). From germline, CDR1 is SGHRS and CDR2 YFSETQ. V was pared by 0 bases and J by 7 bases, with 14 bases between. CDR3 length: 14 amino acids. The chain's CDR3 is CASSLVAGPKEQYF. The CDR3 DNA follows: TGCGCCAGCAGCTTGGTGGCAGGGCCGAAAGAGCAGTACTTC.

The rearrangement uses TRBV28 and TRBJ1-1, with no clear D. In germline, CDR1 is MDHEN, CDR2 SYDVKM. V dropped 2 bases and J dropped 0 bases, with 7 bases sitting between them. The CDR3 is made up of 14 amino acids. CDR3 bases: TGTGCCAGCAGTTTACCAGTCGTGAACACTGAAGCTTTCTTT. It translates to CASSLPVVNTEAFF.

J is TRBJ1-2 and V is TRBV29-1; D is possibly TRBD1 (6 bases). The CDR3 is 15 amino acids. The V end was cut by 0 bases, the J end by 7 bases, with 18 bases between. Germline values: CDR1 SQVTM, CDR2 ANQGSEA. This CDR3 reads CSVEDWSGAAGGYTF. The CDR3 nucleotides are TGCAGCGTTGAAGATTGGTCAGGGGCGGCGGGTGGCTACACCTTC.